This T cell receptor beta chain was found in a study of T-cell memory formation after mild COVID-19. The CDR3 has 12 amino acids. V shed 7 bases and J 1 base; nucleotides not matched to a gene: 1. CDR1 is SQVTM, CDR2 ANQGSEA, per germline. Study-level results: Pre-infection memory already had some responding clones, implying cross-reactive memory joined. Nothing confirmed that second-wave clones peaking on day 37 were specific for SARS-CoV-2. Contracting clones, day 15 to 85, had balanced CD4/CD8, and later expanders favored CD4+.

5'RACE with constant-segment primers yielded barcoded, UMI-tagged TCR alpha and TCR beta cDNA libraries. TCRdb processed the 5' RACE reads anew with MiXCR; each CDR3 protein has one entry. The table has about 130,000 distinct CDR3 sequences, approximately 16% seen once. The table lists this clonotype with a few counts. Antigen specificity is unknown. This receptor was obtained from an adult woman who had mild COVID-19 (a few samples of this study predate the infection). Cell type and time point are not known. The sequenced material came from PBMCs or a T cell subset sorted from them (not recorded which). This chain joins TRBV29-1 and TRBJ2-3; 8 nucleotides line up with TRBD1. This CDR3 is CSEGQGTDTQYF. The CDR3 DNA reads as TGCAGCGAGGGACAGGGCACAGATACGCAGTATTTT.